This T cell receptor (beta chain) was profiled in a study of shared clonotypes between healthy human individuals. To note about this clone: Antigen: not known.

Per the authors' pipeline: From ImmunoSEQ came sequences covering only the junction and carrying no quality scores, so filtering differed. The method was immunoSEQ multiplex PCR; TCRdb's version includes in-frame clones alone and lacks a portion of them. That table furnishes V, J and clone size, whereas the DNA furnished D and trimming. The sample consists of approximately 1.5 million clones, approximately 98% of them appearing once. V lost 0 bases to trimming and J lost 1 base; unmatched junction nucleotides: 11. This CDR3 spans 19 amino acids. Germline lookup yields CDR1 LGHNA and CDR2 YSLEER. Study-level points and caveats: Incomplete sequencing of sorted subsets was indicated by rarefaction despite large depth. Blood was the sole source, and tissue repertoires probably differ.

The TCR originated in a man between 25 and 39 years old in good health. The sample was naive CD4+ T cells sorted from blood. Subset: CD45RA+ positively selected. The chain employs TRBV4-3 and TRBJ2-2; 7 bases align to TRBD2. The CDR3 spells CASSQDLGSGHLNTGELFF. The CDR3 DNA reads TGCGCCAGCAGCCAAGATCTCGGTAGCGGGCATTTGAACACCGGGGAGCTGTTTTTT.